This T cell receptor beta chain was captured by sequencing in a study of beta chain features in type 1 diabetes. Study outcomes and limitations: The question of HLA type influencing TCRB rearrangement was one that remained unresolved here. Patients' naive, central memory and regulatory TCRB repertoires appeared more alike than those of healthy donors.

This clone came up a few times. No antigen is known for it. V dropped 6 bases and J dropped 2 bases, with 11 bases sitting between them. The CDR3 consists of 14 residues. Per the germline V gene, CDR1 is SNHLY and CDR2 is FYNNEI. CD4+ naive, central memory, regulatory and stem cell-like memory subsets were isolated by sorting on CD45RO/CCR7/CD25/CD127/CD95/CD27. The isolated RNA, all of it, was reverse transcribed, so expressed TCRB transcripts were what got sequenced. Produced via immunoSEQ multiplex PCR; TCRdb's table is partial and in-frame only. The sample holds around 160,000 clones, 40% to 60% seen once.

Sequencing input: Tregs from blood. The sequence derives from a man younger than 35 in good health. V usage is TRBV2 and J usage is TRBJ2-1; the D gene is possibly TRBD2 (6 bases). CDR3 in amino acids: CASSQEGPYNEQFF. The DNA for the CDR3 is TGTGCCAGCAGCCAGGAGGGGCCCTACAATGAGCAGTTCTTC. The whole variable domain, filled in from reference TRBV2 and TRBJ2-1, reads EPEVTQTPSHQVTQMGQEVILRCVPISNHLYFYWYRQILGQKVEFLVSFYNNEISEKSEIFDDQFSVERPDGSNFTLKIRSTKLEDSAMYFCASSQEGPYNEQFFGPGTRLTVL.